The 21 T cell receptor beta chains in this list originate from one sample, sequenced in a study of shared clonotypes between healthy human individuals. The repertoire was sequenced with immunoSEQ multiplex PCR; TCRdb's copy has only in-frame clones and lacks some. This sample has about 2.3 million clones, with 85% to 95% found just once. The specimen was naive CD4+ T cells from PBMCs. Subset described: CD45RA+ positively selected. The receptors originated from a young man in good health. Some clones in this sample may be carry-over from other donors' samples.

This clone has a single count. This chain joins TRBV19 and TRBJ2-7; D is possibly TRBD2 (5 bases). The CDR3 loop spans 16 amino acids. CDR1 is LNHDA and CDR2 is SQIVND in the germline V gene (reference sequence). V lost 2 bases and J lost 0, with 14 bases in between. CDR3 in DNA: TGTGCCAGTAGTATAATCAGCGGAACGAGCTCCTACGAGCAGTACTTC. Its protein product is CASSIISGTSSYEQYF.

The CDR3 here is CSVAPGNRNEKLFF. The CDR3 DNA is TGCAGCGTTGCCCCAGGAAACCGAAATGAAAAACTGTTTTTT. The chain is built from TRBV29-1 and TRBJ1-4; D remains ambiguous. The CDR3 has 14 residues. The germline CDR1 and CDR2 sequences are SQVTM and ANQGSEA. Trimming took off 4 bases at V and 5 bases at J, with 14 bases between the two ends.

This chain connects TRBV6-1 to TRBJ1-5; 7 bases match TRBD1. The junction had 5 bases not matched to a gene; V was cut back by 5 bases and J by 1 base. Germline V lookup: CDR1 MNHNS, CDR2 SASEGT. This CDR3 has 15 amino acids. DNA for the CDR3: TGTGCCAGCAGTCGGGACAGCGGCAGCAATCAGCCCCAGCATTTT. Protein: CASSRDSGSNQPQHF.

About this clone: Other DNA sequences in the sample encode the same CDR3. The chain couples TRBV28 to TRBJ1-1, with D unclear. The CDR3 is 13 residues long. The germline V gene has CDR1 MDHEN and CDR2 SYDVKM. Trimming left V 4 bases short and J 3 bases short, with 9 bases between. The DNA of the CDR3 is TGTGCCAGCAGTTCCCCCGGTGACACTGAAGCTTTCTTT. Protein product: CASSSPGDTEAFF.

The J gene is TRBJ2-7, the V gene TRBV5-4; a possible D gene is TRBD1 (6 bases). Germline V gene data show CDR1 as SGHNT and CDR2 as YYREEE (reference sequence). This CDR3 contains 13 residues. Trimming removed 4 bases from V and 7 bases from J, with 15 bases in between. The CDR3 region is CASSIPRGGEQYF. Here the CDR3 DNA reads TGTGCCAGCAGCATACCCAGGGGCGGAGAGCAGTACTTC.

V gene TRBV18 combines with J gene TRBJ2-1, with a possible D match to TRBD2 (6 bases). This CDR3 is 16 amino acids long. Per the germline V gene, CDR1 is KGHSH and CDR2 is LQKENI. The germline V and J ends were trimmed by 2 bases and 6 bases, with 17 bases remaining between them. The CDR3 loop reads CASSPGGGAQTNEQFF. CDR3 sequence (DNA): TGTGCCAGCTCACCAGGTGGAGGGGCCCAAACCAATGAGCAGTTCTTC. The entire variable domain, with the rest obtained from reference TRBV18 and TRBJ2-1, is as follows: NAGVMQNPRHLVRRRGQEARLRCSPMKGHSHVYWYRQLPEEGLKFMVYLQKENIIDESGMPKERFSAEFPKEGPSILRIQQVVRGDSAAYFCASSPGGGAQTNEQFFGPGTRLTVL.

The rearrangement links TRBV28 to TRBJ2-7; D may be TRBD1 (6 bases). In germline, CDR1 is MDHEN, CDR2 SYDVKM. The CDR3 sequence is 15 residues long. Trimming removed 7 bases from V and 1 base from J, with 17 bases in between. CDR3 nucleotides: TGTGCCAGCACCCGAGGGGGAAGACGGTCCTACGAGCAGTACTTC. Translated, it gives CASTRGGRRSYEQYF.

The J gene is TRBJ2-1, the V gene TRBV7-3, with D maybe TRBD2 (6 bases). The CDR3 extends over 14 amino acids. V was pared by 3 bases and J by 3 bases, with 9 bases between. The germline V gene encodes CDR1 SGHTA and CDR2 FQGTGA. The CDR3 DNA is TGTGCCAGCAGCTTCGGGGGATTCTACAATGAGCAGTTCTTC. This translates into CASSFGGFYNEQFF.

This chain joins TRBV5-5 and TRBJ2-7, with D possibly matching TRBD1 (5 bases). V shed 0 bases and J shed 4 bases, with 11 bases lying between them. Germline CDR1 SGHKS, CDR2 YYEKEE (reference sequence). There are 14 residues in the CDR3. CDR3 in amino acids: CASSLVVTDYEQYF. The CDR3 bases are TGTGCCAGCAGCTTGGTGGTGACAGATTACGAGCAGTACTTC.

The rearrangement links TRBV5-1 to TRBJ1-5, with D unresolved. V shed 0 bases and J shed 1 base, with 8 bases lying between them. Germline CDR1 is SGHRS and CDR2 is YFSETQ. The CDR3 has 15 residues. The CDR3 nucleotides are TGCGCCAGCAGCTTGGGGGTACAGAGCAATCAGCCCCAGCATTTT. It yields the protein CASSLGVQSNQPQHF.

The CDR3 loop is CASSTGGRPSVQYF. Here the CDR3 DNA reads TGTGCCAGTAGTACCGGCGGGAGGCCGTCGGTGCAGTACTTC. The chain links TRBV19 to TRBJ2-7; 8 bases map to TRBD2. Germline values: CDR1 LNHDA, CDR2 SQIVND (reference sequence). V lost 4 bases and J lost 9; bases outside the gene matches: 11. CDR3 size: 14 residues.

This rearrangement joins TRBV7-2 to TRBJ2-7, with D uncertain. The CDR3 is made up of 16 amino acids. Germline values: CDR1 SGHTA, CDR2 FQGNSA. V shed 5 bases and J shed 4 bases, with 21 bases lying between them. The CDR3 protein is CASSQSFAASIYEQYF. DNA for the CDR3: TGTGCCAGCAGCCAAAGCTTCGCCGCATCCATATACGAGCAGTACTTC.

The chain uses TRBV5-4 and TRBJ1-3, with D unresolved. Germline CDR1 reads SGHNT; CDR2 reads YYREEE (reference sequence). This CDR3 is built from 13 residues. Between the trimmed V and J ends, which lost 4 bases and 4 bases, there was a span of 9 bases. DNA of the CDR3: TGTGCCAGCAGCCCAAGCTTGGGAAACACCATATATTTT. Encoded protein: CASSPSLGNTIYF.

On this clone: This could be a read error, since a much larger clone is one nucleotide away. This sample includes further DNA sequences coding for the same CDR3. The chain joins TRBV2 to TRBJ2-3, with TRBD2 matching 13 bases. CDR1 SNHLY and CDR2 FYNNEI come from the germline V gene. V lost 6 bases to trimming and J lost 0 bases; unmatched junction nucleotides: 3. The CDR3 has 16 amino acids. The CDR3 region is CASSLTSGRSTDTQYF. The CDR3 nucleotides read TGTGCCAGCAGCCTGACTAGCGGGAGGAGCACAGATACGCAGTATTTT.

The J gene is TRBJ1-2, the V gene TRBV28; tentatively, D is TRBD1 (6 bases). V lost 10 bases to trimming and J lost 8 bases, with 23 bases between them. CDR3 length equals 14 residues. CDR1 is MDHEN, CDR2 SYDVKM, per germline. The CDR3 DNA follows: TGTGCCACCCTCTTTTACAGGGCGTCTAAAGGCTACACCTTC. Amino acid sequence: CATLFYRASKGYTF.

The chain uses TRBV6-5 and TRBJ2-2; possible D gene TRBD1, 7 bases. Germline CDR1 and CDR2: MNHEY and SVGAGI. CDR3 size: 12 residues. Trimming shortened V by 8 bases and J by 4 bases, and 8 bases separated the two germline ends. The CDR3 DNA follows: TGTGCCAGCCAGGGGGGCACCGGGGAGCTGTTTTTT. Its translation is CASQGGTGELFF.

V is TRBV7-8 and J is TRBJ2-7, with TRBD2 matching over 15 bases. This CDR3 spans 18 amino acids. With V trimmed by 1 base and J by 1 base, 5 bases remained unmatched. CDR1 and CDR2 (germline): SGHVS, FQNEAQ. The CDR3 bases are TGTGCCAGCAGCTTAGGAGGGACTAGCGGGGGGTTTTCCTACGAGCAGTACTTC. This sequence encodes CASSLGGTSGGFSYEQYF.

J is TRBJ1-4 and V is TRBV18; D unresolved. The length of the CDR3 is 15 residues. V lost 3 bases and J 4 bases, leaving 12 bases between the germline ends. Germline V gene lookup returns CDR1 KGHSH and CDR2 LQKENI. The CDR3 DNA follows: TGTGCCAGCTCACCCAAATCGGTTCGTAATGAAAAACTGTTTTTT. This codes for CASSPKSVRNEKLFF.

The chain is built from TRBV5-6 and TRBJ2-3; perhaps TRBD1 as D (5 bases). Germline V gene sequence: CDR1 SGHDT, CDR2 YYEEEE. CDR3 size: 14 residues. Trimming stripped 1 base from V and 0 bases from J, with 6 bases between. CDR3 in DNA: TGTGCCAGCAGCTTGAGGGGAAGCACAGATACGCAGTATTTT. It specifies CASSLRGSTDTQYF.

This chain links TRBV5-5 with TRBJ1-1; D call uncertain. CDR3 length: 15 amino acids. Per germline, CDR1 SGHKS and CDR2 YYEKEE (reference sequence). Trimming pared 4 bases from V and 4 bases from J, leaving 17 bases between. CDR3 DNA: TGTGCCAGCAGCCCCCCGAGGGCTTTCGGCACTGAAGCTTTCTTT. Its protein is CASSPPRAFGTEAFF.

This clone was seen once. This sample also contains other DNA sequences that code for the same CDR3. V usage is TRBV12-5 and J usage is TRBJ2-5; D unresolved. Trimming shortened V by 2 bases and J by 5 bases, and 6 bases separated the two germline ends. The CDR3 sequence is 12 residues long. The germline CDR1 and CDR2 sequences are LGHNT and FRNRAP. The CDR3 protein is CASGLSRETQYF. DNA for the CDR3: TGTGCTAGTGGTTTGTCCAGGGAGACCCAGTACTTC.